Following are 2 T cell receptor beta chains from one sample sequenced in a study of control samples from healthy donors and cancer patients. The repertoire was sequenced with immunoSEQ multiplex PCR; TCRdb's copy has only in-frame clones and lacks some. The profile covers 120,000 or so clones, with around 87% appearing a single time and about 8.7% taken by the ten largest. Sequencing input: blood. The receptors shown here come from a man aged 40-49 years in good health.

V is TRBV6-4 and J is TRBJ1-3; D is undetermined. V was shortened by 4 bases and J by 0 bases, with 10 bases between the two germline ends. Germline CDR1 is MRHNA and CDR2 is SNTAGT. This CDR3 is 15 amino acids long. The CDR3 nucleotides read TGTGCCAGCAGTGCCCCACGGAGCTCTGGAAACACCATATATTTT. This codes for CASSAPRSSGNTIYF.

This chain joins TRBV27 and TRBJ1-2; D is possibly TRBD1 (5 bases). The germline CDR1 and CDR2 sequences are MNHEY and SMNVEV (reference sequence). This CDR3 region has 13 residues. V gave up 2 bases and J gave up 2 bases, with 6 bases separating them. In DNA form, the CDR3 reads TGTGCCAGCAGTTTACGGGGGAACTATGGCTACACCTTC. Translating gives CASSLRGNYGYTF.